This T cell receptor (beta chain) stems from a study of blood T cell repertoires in COVID-19. Methods used by the authors: Researchers report that nucleated cell counts were estimated from reference gene primer amplification. Sequencing was performed with immunoSEQ multiplex PCR; in TCRdb, only in-frame clones are kept and a portion is missing. That table supplies the V and J calls and clone size; D and trimming were determined from the DNA. The table lists more than 200,000 clones, roughly nine tenths of them singletons, with 1.5% to 2% in the top ten. The CDR3 is 14 residues long. Germline V gene sequence: CDR1 KGHSH, CDR2 LQKENI. The junction had 8 bases not matched to a gene; V was cut back by 8 bases and J by 2 bases. This clone appeared a few times.

The sequencing sample was made of peripheral blood. V usage is TRBV18 and J usage is TRBJ1-2; 7 bases line up with TRBD1. The clonotype originates from a man between 65 and 80 years old with acute or convalescent COVID-19. The CDR3 bases are TGTGCCAGCGCGACGACCAGGGGGAACTATGGCTACACCTTC. Translating gives CASATTRGNYGYTF.